This TCR beta chain was obtained from a study of graft-versus-host responses after intestinal transplantation. Study-level information: Multivisceral, liver-intestinal, or isolated intestinal transplants were performed in recipients.

The method was immunoSEQ multiplex PCR; TCRdb's version includes in-frame clones alone and lacks a portion of them. The data contain 85,000 to 100,000 clones, just under 95% of them singletons. Concerning this clone itself: The antigen remains undetermined.

After removal of 5 bases from V and 4 bases from J, the junction contained 6 bases not matched to a gene. This CDR3 has 15 amino acids. CDR1 is MNHEY, CDR2 SMNVEV, per germline (reference sequence). This clonotype originated in a human donor who was the organ donor for an intestinal transplant. Source: unstimulated CD8+ T cells sorted from spleen or lymph node cells, taken before transplant. The chain links TRBV27 to TRBJ2-1; TRBD1 agrees at 9 bases. The CDR3 region has the DNA TGTGCCAGCAGTCCGGACAGGGGATATTACAATGAGCAGTTCTTC. Amino acid sequence: CASSPDRGYYNEQFF.